One sample yielded the 3 T cell receptor beta chains listed below, sequenced in a study of blood T cells in healthy people across ages. PCR was performed a second time for about 7 to 11 cycles using a sample-barcoded 5' primer and a J-beta primer mix. Each CDR3 protein is one row after TCRdb ran MiXCR on the 5' RACE reads. The sample lists approximately 1,700,000 distinct CDR3 sequences; roughly two fifths were seen once. Sequencing used blood. Source of these receptors: a human donor in good health.

This clonotype has more than one count but fewer than ten. V and J are TRBV29-1 and TRBJ2-1; 10 bases fit TRBD1. CDR3 length: 14 amino acids. Germline assignment: CDR1 SQVTM and CDR2 ANQGSEA. Unmatched junction bases numbered 10, after V lost 5 bases and J lost 9 bases. The CDR3 is CSVCDRGHWGEQFF. CDR3 nucleotides: TGCAGCGTTTGTGACAGGGGGCATTGGGGTGAGCAGTTCTTC.

The chain links TRBV6-5 to TRBJ2-7; 7 bases are shared with TRBD2. CDR1 and CDR2 (germline): MNHEY, SVGAGI. Unmatched junction bases numbered 11, after V lost 7 bases and J lost 5 bases. The CDR3 sequence is 14 residues long. CDR3 sequence (DNA): TGTGCCAGCACTGGGGGACCCCGGGGGGACGAGCAGTACTTC. It yields the protein CASTGGPRGDEQYF.

As DNA, the CDR3 is TGCGCCAGCAGCTCGGGGGACAGAGATGTCACTGAAGCTTTCTTT. This encodes CASSSGDRDVTEAFF. The J gene is TRBJ1-1, the V gene TRBV5-1, with 7 positions matching TRBD1. Germline lookup yields CDR1 SGHRS and CDR2 YFSETQ. This CDR3 is built from 15 residues. V trimming: 3 bases; J trimming: 4 bases; junction bases outside the gene matches: 9.